The text below deals with one T cell receptor beta chain. This clonotype appeared many times. The antigen it binds to is not known. Base qualities were left out, and no much larger clone turns up one base away. This specimen comes from a study of neurological immune-mediated disorders (dated by TCRdb to between 2018 and 2021). Background for the entire study: Of the approximately 34 multiple sclerosis patients, about 30 had relapsing-remitting MS and 3 had secondary progressive MS. The cohort comprised approximately 67 subjects: about 14 HAM/TSP patients, approximately 34 multiple sclerosis patients and some 20 healthy controls. Longitudinal samples, technical triplicates and paired sorted CD4+ and CD8+ T-cell subsets, alongside PBMC samples, were included among the approximately 110 TCR-beta libraries. Using UMI-based sequencing, the study compared peripheral blood TCR-beta repertoires from patients with HTLV-I-associated myelopathy (HAM/TSP), patients with multiple sclerosis, and healthy controls.

cDNA synthesis used template-switch 5'RACE with a primer carrying a 10-nucleotide random unique molecular identifier tagging each TCR transcript. Every sequencing run yielded over 170 million TCR-beta sequences covering 15-18 subjects. The RNeasy kit was used to extract total RNA. TCR-beta VDJ regions were amplified with primers for the TCR constant region and the 5'RACE anchor, using the KAPA Real-time Library Amplification kit. Sample indexes and Illumina adaptors were added in a first PCR, after which library yield was increased in a second PCR. After Ampure bead purification, the roughly 650 bp TCR product was size-selected on a 2% E-gel SizeSelection system. Library quality was checked on a Bioanalyzer, concentration was measured with Qubit, and libraries were quantified with the Kapa Library Quantification kit before pooling. Paired-end 2 x 150 bp sequencing of the libraries was performed on an Illumina HiSeq 2500. To increase sequence diversity, about 23-30% phiX was spiked into each library pool. Regarding the original processing steps: The quality-filtered reads were processed with the UMI-based MiGEC pipeline, whose error correction step removed more than 90% of the raw TCR sequences. IMGT germline references were used for alignment of VDJ genes, and clonotypes were defined by a unique CDR3 amino acid sequence together with V-J genes. VDJtools evaluated clonal expansion, Shannon diversity and CDR3 relatedness (CalcPairwiseDistances, ClusterSamples); CLCbio workbench built phylogenetic trees. A clone was classed as expanded if it had 8 or more unique UMIs, a cutoff based on coefficient-of-variation modelling across technical triplicates. TCRdb itself trimmed the public reads at Q25 with fastp, ran MiXCR and retained productive beta chains. One record per CDR3 amino acid sequence lists the most common genes and DNA. The V and J calls were not made by the authors but by TCRdb's processing. Counted in this sample were tens of thousands of distinct CDR3 sequences; roughly 2.5% of them appeared once. The ten most abundant clones make up around 3% of the sample.

For the unsorted PBMC libraries, 2 million PBMCs were stored in RNAlater at -80 degrees C until RNA extraction and were used to generate the libraries. The multiple sclerosis patients were enrolled in a US clinical protocol that evaluated disease progression with magnetic resonance imaging. Peripheral blood was subjected to Ficoll-Hypaque density gradient centrifugation to isolate PBMCs, which were then cryopreserved in liquid nitrogen. Results the study describes overall, beyond this receptor: Repertoires from 18 of 34 MS patients were grouped by phylogenetic analysis into a cluster of related CDR3 sequences, suggesting a possible repertoire-level signature. TCR clonal expansion was highest in HAM/TSP patients and lowest in MS patients, with MS patients falling below even healthy controls. No association of the MS cluster with clinical or MRI features was observed, and the need for larger cohorts was stated by the authors. No identical CDR3 amino acid sequences were found to be shared among expanded clones across subjects, suggesting that TCR-beta repertoires were private in all groups.

The CDR3 spans 14 residues, from the cysteine through the phenylalanine. The read is trimmed to its CDR3 DNA, 42 bases read in frame from base 1. As encoded in the germline V gene, CDR1 is SGDLS while CDR2 is YYNGEE. V is cut by 0 bases and J by 15 bases, and the space between the germline ends is 19 bases. The chain joins TRBV9 to TRBJ2-1; matching of 5 bases hints at TRBD2 as the D gene. The sequenced sample was PBMCs. This clonotype was sampled from a man in his forties or fifties with multiple sclerosis. The bases are TGTGCCAGCAGCGTAGGTTCGGGGAAGGACGGTGCGTTCTTC. This encodes CASSVGSGKDGAFF.